This T cell receptor (beta chain) was identified during a study of OX40 agonist ivuxolimab in advanced cancers. Study outcomes and limitations: On average, a greater number of expanded clones characterised CD8+ T cells relative to CD4+.

Trimming cost V 6 bases and J 0 bases; bases outside gene matches: 10. The germline V gene has CDR1 MDHEN and CDR2 SYDVKM. This CDR3 is 18 amino acids long. The table came from immunoSEQ multiplex PCR; TCRdb's copy has only in-frame clones and leaves some out. The sample holds some 100,000 clones, around 91% seen once. To note about this clone: Its antigen is as yet unknown.

This clonotype was obtained from an adult with an advanced solid tumor such as melanoma, head and neck, liver or kidney cancer. Here the sequenced sample was CD4+ or CD8+ T cells sorted from blood, taken in a trial of the OX40 agonist ivuxolimab. This chain connects TRBV28 to TRBJ2-3; TRBD2 matches 12 bases. DNA for the CDR3: TGTGCCAGCAGCCCTGGGGGACTAGCGGGTGCTAGCACAGATACGCAGTATTTT. It codes for CASSPGGLAGASTDTQYF.